The clone carrying this T cell receptor (beta chain) was seen a handful of times. TCR beta was sequenced from blood CD8+ and CD4+ T cells. Patients with stable or active relapsing-remitting disease, all of them treatment-naive, made up the multiple sclerosis controls. Through negative isolation, CD4+ and CD8+ T cells were obtained, while TEMRA cells were enriched using FACS. This specimen belongs to a study of CD8 T cells in Susac syndrome. V was shortened by 3 bases and J by 7 bases, with 8 bases between the two germline ends. Germline values: CDR1 SGHKS, CDR2 YYEKEE (reference sequence). This CDR3 region has 12 residues. RNA was extracted with the RNeasy kit, and a quantity of roughly 0.45 to 1 ug was reverse transcribed using random hexamers. An immunoSEQ multiplex PCR amplified TCR beta CDR3 over 54 Vbeta and 13 Jbeta. TCRdb used MiXCR to reprocess the immunoSEQ multiplex PCR reads, holding one entry per CDR3 protein. This sample carries about 60,000 distinct CDR3 sequences, about 94% of them seen once, and the ten largest clones take around 0.61%.

The sample comprised CD8+ T cells from PBMCs. The sequence was collected from a human donor with multiple sclerosis. The V gene is TRBV5-5, the J gene TRBJ2-1; D is possibly TRBD2 (5 bases). The CDR3 DNA sequence: TGTGCCAGCAGCTACGGCGGGAATGAGCAGTTCTTC. It encodes CASSYGGNEQFF.